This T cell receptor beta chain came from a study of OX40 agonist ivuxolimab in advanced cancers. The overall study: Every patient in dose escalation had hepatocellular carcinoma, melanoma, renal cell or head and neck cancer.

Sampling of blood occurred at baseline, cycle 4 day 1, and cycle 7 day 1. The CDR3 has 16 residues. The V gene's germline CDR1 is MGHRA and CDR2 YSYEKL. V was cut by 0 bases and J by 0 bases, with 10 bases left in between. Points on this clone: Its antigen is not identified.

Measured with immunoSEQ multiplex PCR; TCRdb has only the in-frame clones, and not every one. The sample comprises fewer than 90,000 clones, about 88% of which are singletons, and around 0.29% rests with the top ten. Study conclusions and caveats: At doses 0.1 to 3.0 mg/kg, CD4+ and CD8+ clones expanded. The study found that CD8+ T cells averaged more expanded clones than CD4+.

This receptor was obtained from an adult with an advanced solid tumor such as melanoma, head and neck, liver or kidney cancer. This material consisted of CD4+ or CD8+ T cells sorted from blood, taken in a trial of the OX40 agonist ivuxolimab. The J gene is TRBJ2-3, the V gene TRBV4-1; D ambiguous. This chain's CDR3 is CASSQEQPPSTDTQYF. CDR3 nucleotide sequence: TGCGCCAGCAGCCAAGAGCAGCCCCCTAGCACAGATACGCAGTATTTT.